Listed below are T cell receptor beta chains from one sample, sequenced in a study of control samples from healthy donors and cancer patients. Using immunoSEQ multiplex PCR, the repertoire was profiled, and TCRdb retains in-frame clones only, with some absent. The data show about 73,000 clones, about 90% seen once. Sample: blood. These receptors all stem from a woman in her forties or fifties in good health. CDR3s include the opening cysteine and the closing phenylalanine or tryptophan. A D gene is named only where the DNA matches it firmly. Rows give clone size only sometimes, using once, few, many, or a class for an expanded clone.

cdr3_nt	cdr3_aa	clone_size	v_call	d_call	j_call
TGTGCCAGCAGCTTATGGGTGGGGGGCACCACAGATACGCAGTATTTT	CASSLWVGGTTDTQYF	NA	TRBV11-2	NA	TRBJ2-3
TGCGCCAGCAGCTTGGCCGGGGGGGAAAACACCATATATTTT	CASSLAGGENTIYF	NA	TRBV5-1	NA	TRBJ1-3
TGTGCCAGCTCACCTAATGCAGATACGCAGTATTTT	CASSPNADTQYF	NA	TRBV18	NA	TRBJ2-3
TGTGCCAGCAGCACACAGGGAAGTACTGAAGCTTTCTTT	CASSTQGSTEAFF	NA	TRBV7-2	NA	TRBJ1-1
TGTGCCAGCAGCTTAACTGGCGGAAGCTCCTACAATGAGCAGTTCTTC	CASSLTGGSSYNEQFF	NA	TRBV7-9	NA	TRBJ2-1
TGCGCCAGCAGCCTGAGGACTAGTTCCCCCAGCTCCTACAATGAGCAGTTCTTC	CASSLRTSSPSSYNEQFF	NA	TRBV5-1	TRBD2	TRBJ2-1
TGTGCCAGTAGTACACAAACTAGGGTTTCTCAGTTCTTC	CASSTQTRVSQFF	NA	TRBV19	NA	TRBJ2-1
TGTGCCAGCAGCTTGCTACAGGGGGTGAGCAATGAGCAGTTCTTC	CASSLLQGVSNEQFF	NA	TRBV5-6	TRBD1	TRBJ2-1
TGTGCCAGCTCCCTTTGGGTAGAGGAGACCCAGTACTTC	CASSLWVEETQYF	NA	TRBV12-3/TRBV12-4	NA	TRBJ2-5
TGTGCCAGCAGCTCGATGGGGACAGGATCTCTTGGAAACACCATATATTTT	CASSSMGTGSLGNTIYF	NA	TRBV27	TRBD1	TRBJ1-3
TGCGCCAGCAGCCAAGTCCCAAGCACCTACAATGAGCAGTTCTTC	CASSQVPSTYNEQFF	NA	TRBV4-1	NA	TRBJ2-1
TGTGCCAGCACCAGACTAGCGGGAGGTTCAATACACGAGCAGTACTTC	CASTRLAGGSIHEQYF	NA	TRBV25-1	TRBD2	TRBJ2-7
TGTGCCAGCAGCGGAAGAGGGGCGGGCGGTACCTACGAGCAGTACTTC	CASSGRGAGGTYEQYF	NA	TRBV11-2	NA	TRBJ2-7
TGCAGCGTTGGAGAGGGGGACAATGAGCAGTTCTTC	CSVGEGDNEQFF	once	TRBV29-1	NA	TRBJ2-1
TGTGCCAGCAGCCAAGAGGTGGGACAGGGTGAAAAACTGTTTTTT	CASSQEVGQGEKLFF	NA	TRBV4-2	TRBD1	TRBJ1-4
TGTGCCAGCAGTTTGCCGGGACAAGACTACGAGCAGTACTTC	CASSLPGQDYEQYF	once	TRBV28	NA	TRBJ2-7
TGTGCCAGCAGCTTAGTGGTAGATACGCAGTATTTT	CASSLVVDTQYF	NA	TRBV7-2	NA	TRBJ2-3
TGTGCCAGCAGTTCACAGGGGCGCCCACCCTACGAGCAGTACTTC	CASSSQGRPPYEQYF	NA	TRBV28	TRBD1	TRBJ2-7
TGTGCCAGTAGTATAGAACCCTACGAGCAGTACTTC	CASSIEPYEQYF	NA	TRBV19	NA	TRBJ2-7
TGTGCCACCAGTGATTCTAGCGGGAGGGGCACAGATACGCAGTATTTT	CATSDSSGRGTDTQYF	NA	TRBV24-1	TRBD2	TRBJ2-3
TGTGCCAGCAGGTCCGGGACAGGGAAGCAGTTCTTC	CASRSGTGKQFF	once	TRBV7-3	TRBD1	TRBJ2-1
TGCGCCAGCAGCTTCGGACAGAAGGGGGGTGAGCAGTACTTC	CASSFGQKGGEQYF	NA	TRBV5-1	NA	TRBJ2-7
TGTGCCAGCAGTTTGGTAGGGTGGGGGCAGCCCCAGCATTTT	CASSLVGWGQPQHF	once	TRBV27	NA	TRBJ1-5
TGTGCCAGCAGCCCGAACGGTCCCCGGCAACCCTACAATGAGCAGTTCTTC	CASSPNGPRQPYNEQFF	once	TRBV7-2	NA	TRBJ2-1
TGTGCCTGGGGGCGGAAAGGTAGTTACAATGAGCAGTTCTTC	CAWGRKGSYNEQFF	NA	TRBV30	NA	TRBJ2-1
TGTGCCAGCAGCCAGGAAGTAAAAGAGACCCAGTACTTC	CASSQEVKETQYF	NA	TRBV14	NA	TRBJ2-5
TGTGCCAGCAGCCAAGAGGGGGGGAGGGACTATGGCTACACCTTC	CASSQEGGRDYGYTF	once	TRBV3-1/TRBV3-2	NA	TRBJ1-2
TGCAGCGTCCGAACCACAGACTTTAATGAAAAACTGTTTTTT	CSVRTTDFNEKLFF	once	TRBV29-1	NA	TRBJ1-4
TGTGCCAGCAGTGTCGACAGCCGTAATGAAAAACTGTTTTTT	CASSVDSRNEKLFF	NA	TRBV9	NA	TRBJ1-4
TGTGCCAGCAGTGAAGCGGTGAACACTGAAGCTTTCTTT	CASSEAVNTEAFF	NA	TRBV6-1	NA	TRBJ1-1
TGTGCCAGCAGCTTAGGCACCAACACCGGGGAGCTGTTTTTT	CASSLGTNTGELFF	NA	TRBV11-2	NA	TRBJ2-2
TGCGCCAGCAGCCAAGGGAAACTAGCGGGAGGGCTCGTCGACGAGCAGTACTTC	CASSQGKLAGGLVDEQYF	NA	TRBV4-1	TRBD2	TRBJ2-7
TGTGCCAGCAGCCAAGGCCCAGGGATCTCACCCCTCCACTTT	CASSQGPGISPLHF	NA	TRBV3-1/TRBV3-2	NA	TRBJ1-6
TGTGCCAGCAGTTTATTGGGACAGGGTATTGAAAAACTGTTTTTT	CASSLLGQGIEKLFF	NA	TRBV28	TRBD1	TRBJ1-4
TGTGCCAGCAGCCAATTCGATGAGCAGTTCTTC	CASSQFDEQFF	NA	TRBV3-1/TRBV3-2	NA	TRBJ2-1
TGTGCCAGCAGTCCGGGGAGACAGTATGGCTACACCTTC	CASSPGRQYGYTF	NA	TRBV3-1/TRBV3-2	NA	TRBJ1-2
TGTGCCATCAGTGGACAGTTTGGTGGAAACACCATATATTTT	CAISGQFGGNTIYF	NA	TRBV10-3	NA	TRBJ1-3
TGCGCCAGCAGTGTTCAGGGAAACACTGAAGCTTTCTTT	CASSVQGNTEAFF	once	TRBV10-1	NA	TRBJ1-1
TGCGCCAGCAGCCGTACCTCGGGTTCTGGAAACACCATATATTTT	CASSRTSGSGNTIYF	NA	TRBV4-1	NA	TRBJ1-3
TGTGCCAGCAGCCTGACAGGGGCTAACACTGAAGCTTTCTTT	CASSLTGANTEAFF	NA	TRBV6-4	TRBD1	TRBJ1-1
TGTGCCACGGCCAGCGGGACGGTAATTTCACCCCTCCACTTT	CATASGTVISPLHF	once	TRBV3-1/TRBV3-2	NA	TRBJ1-6
TGTGCCTGGAGTCAGACAGGGCCTCAGCCCCAGCATTTT	CAWSQTGPQPQHF	NA	TRBV30	TRBD1	TRBJ1-5
TGTGCCAGTACGCGGGTAGCCGGGAAGCTGTTTTTT	CASTRVAGKLFF	NA	TRBV19	NA	TRBJ2-2
TGTGCCAGCAGTTGGACAAGATCCAGCTCTGGGGCCAACGTCCTGACTTTC	CASSWTRSSSGANVLTF	NA	TRBV27	NA	TRBJ2-6
TGTGCCAGCAGCCTCAGGGACAGATACACTGAAGCTTTCTTT	CASSLRDRYTEAFF	few	TRBV7-9	TRBD1	TRBJ1-1
TGCGCCAGCAGCCAAGAAGACCAGCAGGGGTCCTACGAGCAGTACTTC	CASSQEDQQGSYEQYF	NA	TRBV4-1	NA	TRBJ2-7
TGTGCCAGTAGACAGGGCTTTAATCAGCCCCAGCATTTT	CASRQGFNQPQHF	NA	TRBV19	NA	TRBJ1-5
TGTGCCAGCAGTTTCCAGGGGAATCAGCCCCAGCATTTT	CASSFQGNQPQHF	NA	TRBV12-3/TRBV12-4	NA	TRBJ1-5
TGTGCCAGCAGCCCCCGTGGGATGGGATCACCCCTCCACTTT	CASSPRGMGSPLHF	NA	TRBV5-4	NA	TRBJ1-6
TGCGCCAGCAGCTTGGGAAGCGGGAGAGCAGACGAGCAGTACTTC	CASSLGSGRADEQYF	NA	TRBV5-1	TRBD2	TRBJ2-7
TGTGCCAGCAGCTTAGGGGGCCGGGGCTACCAAGAGACCCAGTACTTC	CASSLGGRGYQETQYF	NA	TRBV11-2	NA	TRBJ2-5
TGTGCCAGTAGTAACCAAGCGGGGACCAATGAGCAGTTCTTC	CASSNQAGTNEQFF	NA	TRBV19	TRBD2	TRBJ2-1
TGTGCCAGCAGCCGCACGGGGGACCGGTCTGGAAACACCATATATTTT	CASSRTGDRSGNTIYF	NA	TRBV6-6	NA	TRBJ1-3
TGTGCCAGCAGCTCGCAGGGACTTATCCCCCAAGAGACCCAGTACTTC	CASSSQGLIPQETQYF	few	TRBV7-9	NA	TRBJ2-5